This TCR beta chain was retrieved from a study of neurological immune-mediated disorders. This clonotype occurred many times. Antigen specificity is unknown. The cDNA was generated through 5'RACE incorporating 10-nucleotide random UMIs. TCRdb analysed the 5' RACE reads with MiXCR anew, one entry per CDR3 protein. The profile shows 40,000 to 55,000 distinct CDR3 sequences, approximately 5.8% of them singletons. Findings and caveats of the study: Expansion of TCR clones was greatest in HTLV-1-associated myelopathy and smallest in multiple sclerosis, where it fell below that of healthy controls.

Trimming took off 6 bases at V and 10 bases at J, with 15 bases between the two ends. The CDR3 extends over 12 amino acids. The source is a woman between 18 and 29 years old with multiple sclerosis. The chain combines TRBV12-3 or TRBV12-4 with TRBJ1-2; no definite D call. Material for sequencing was CD4+ T cells from blood. CDR3: CASSPGVVAYTF. The CDR3 nucleotides are TGTGCCAGCAGCCCCGGGGTGGTGGCCTACACCTTC.